The rows below give T cell receptor beta chains drawn from one sample of a study of CD4+ T cells in melanoma. Generated by immunoSEQ multiplex PCR, the TCRdb table keeps only in-frame clones and is missing some. The sample shows over 14,000 clones, 60% to 80% of them seen only once. Material for sequencing was cells from a culture (not recorded whether cultured in vitro). These receptors all stem from a human donor with melanoma. The CDR3 runs from the conserved cysteine through the conserved F or W. The order of the fields is V gene, J gene, CDR3 protein.

TRBV2	TRBJ2-3	CASSTTSGGSSSTDTQYF
TRBV11-2	TRBJ2-1	CASSPIRGADEQFF
TRBV11-2	TRBJ2-6	CASSSPRQGVSGANVLTF
TRBV5-1	TRBJ2-7	CASSQGGTSAYEQYF
TRBV11-2	TRBJ1-1	CASSWPVQGDEAFF
TRBV11-2	TRBJ2-2	CASSSNRDRTTGELFF
TRBV7-9	TRBJ2-6	CASSPGTGIYGANVLTF
TRBV27	TRBJ1-5	CASITLRDGEGSYSNQPQHF
TRBV5-1	TRBJ2-7	CASSLVPGPNFYEQYF
TRBV4-1	TRBJ1-5	CASSQSFPQGPGGNQPQHF
TRBV9	TRBJ1-4	CASSPLDSNEKLFF
TRBV29-1	TRBJ2-1	CSGVISSYNEQFF
TRBV7-3	TRBJ2-5	CASSPRGVGGQETQYF
TRBV5-4	TRBJ2-5	CASSPGGGQETQYF
TRBV7-8	TRBJ1-1	CASSPRRGGAEAFF
TRBV6-1	TRBJ2-1	CASRQRQGVVNEQFF
TRBV2	TRBJ2-7	CASQNWGSGYEQYF
TRBV11-2	TRBJ1-2	CASSLGAGDPSRGYTF
TRBV29-1	TRBJ2-3	CSVNRAGGGLDTQYF
TRBV14	TRBJ2-7	CASSPQATGTSEQYF